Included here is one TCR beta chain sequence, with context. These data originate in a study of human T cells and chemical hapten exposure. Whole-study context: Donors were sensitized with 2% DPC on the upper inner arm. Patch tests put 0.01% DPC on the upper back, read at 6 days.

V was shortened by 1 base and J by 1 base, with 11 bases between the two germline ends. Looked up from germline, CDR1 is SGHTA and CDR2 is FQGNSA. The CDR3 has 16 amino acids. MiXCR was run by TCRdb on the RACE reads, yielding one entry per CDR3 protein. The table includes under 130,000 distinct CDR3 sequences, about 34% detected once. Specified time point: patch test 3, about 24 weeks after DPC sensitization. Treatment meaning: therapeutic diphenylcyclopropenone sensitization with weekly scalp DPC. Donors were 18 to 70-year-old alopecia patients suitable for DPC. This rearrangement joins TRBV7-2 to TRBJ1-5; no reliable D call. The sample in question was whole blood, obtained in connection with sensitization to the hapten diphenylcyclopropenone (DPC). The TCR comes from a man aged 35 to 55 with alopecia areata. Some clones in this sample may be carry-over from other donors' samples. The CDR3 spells CASSLGLSRSNQPQHF. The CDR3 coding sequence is TGTGCCAGCAGCTTAGGATTATCTCGGAGCAATCAGCCCCAGCATTTT.